Below, 4 T cell receptor beta chains from the same sample are listed, as sequenced in a study of blood T cell repertoires in COVID-19. TCRdb's copy holds only in-frame clones and misses some; the assay was immunoSEQ multiplex PCR. The data show around 300,000 clones, 80% to 90% seen once. What was sequenced was peripheral blood. The receptors originated from a woman between 65 and 79 years old with acute or convalescent COVID-19.

The chain recombines TRBV10-1 with TRBJ1-1; a possible D gene is TRBD1 (5 bases). Germline values: CDR1 WNHNN, CDR2 SYGVQD (reference sequence). The CDR3 length is 16 residues. With 0 bases removed from V and 3 bases from J, the gap between germline ends came to 14 bases. CDR3 sequence reads: CASSESYAGDDTEAFF. Written as DNA, the CDR3 is TGCGCCAGCAGTGAGTCATATGCGGGGGATGACACTGAAGCTTTCTTT.

The rearrangement uses TRBV10-3 and TRBJ1-1; possible D gene TRBD1, 6 bases. Trimming stripped 6 bases from V and 3 bases from J, with 14 bases between. The CDR3 covers 14 residues. CDR1 and CDR2 from the germline V gene are ENHRY and SYGVKD. CDR3 DNA sequence: TGTGCCATCAGGTCCACAGGGTCGGACACTGAAGCTTTCTTT. Amino acid sequence: CAIRSTGSDTEAFF.

The chain uses TRBV11-3 and TRBJ2-1; 9 positions match TRBD1. The germline CDR1 and CDR2 sequences are SGHNT and YENEEA. V dropped 5 bases and J dropped 2; count of bases not matched to a gene: 7. This CDR3 region has 16 residues. The CDR3 bases are TGTGCCAGCAGCCCAACAGGGGGCAGCGCCTACAATGAGCAGTTCTTC. It specifies CASSPTGGSAYNEQFF.

The J gene is TRBJ2-3, the V gene TRBV10-3; D possibly corresponds to TRBD2 (5 bases). V was shortened by 0 bases and J by 2 bases, with 12 bases between the two germline ends. Looked up from germline, CDR1 is ENHRY and CDR2 is SYGVKD. The length of the CDR3 is 16 residues. CDR3 sequence reads: CAISESPVGNTDTQYF. CDR3 sequence (DNA): TGTGCCATCAGTGAGTCGCCGGTCGGGAACACAGATACGCAGTATTTT.